This TCR beta chain was captured in a study of cytomegalovirus exposure and HLA in healthy donors. Sequencing used immunoSEQ multiplex PCR; TCRdb keeps in-frame clones, though not all of them. The table lists some 140,000 clones, 86% of them singletons. Trimming left V 5 bases short and J 2 bases short, with 9 bases between. Germline-derived CDR1 and CDR2 are SEHNR and FQNEAQ (reference sequence). The CDR3 is 13 residues long. J is TRBJ1-1 and V is TRBV7-9; D perhaps matches TRBD1 (5 bases). The sample comprised PBMCs. This sequence originates from a man aged 18 to 35 in good health and CMV-seronegative. In nucleotides, the CDR3 is TGTGCCAGCAGCCTAGGACATAACACTGAAGCTTTCTTT. Protein product: CASSLGHNTEAFF.